This is a list of T cell receptor beta chains from one sample in a study of blood T cell repertoires in COVID-19. Libraries were prepared by immunoSEQ multiplex PCR; TCRdb keeps only in-frame clonotypes and omits some of them. This table has about 160,000 clones, 70% to 90% appearing once. Sequencing input: peripheral blood. The receptors come from a man aged 70-80 years with acute or convalescent COVID-19. Both conserved end residues are part of each CDR3. Fields, in order: clone size, V gene, J gene, CDR3 length, CDR3 protein. Clone size is not always given. Where it is, it says once, few, many or a class for expanded clones.

>few|TRBV6-5|TRBJ1-3|15
CASSYSTDPGNTIYF
>NA|TRBV5-6|TRBJ2-7|15
CASSLADRGEAEQYF
>NA|TRBV14|TRBJ2-1|13
CASSDRVYNEQFF
>NA|TRBV5-1|TRBJ2-1|17
CASSSPGLAGGPDEQFF
>NA|TRBV4-3|TRBJ1-1|15
CASTFPTGLNTEAFF
>NA|TRBV5-1|TRBJ2-1|15
CASSIGQGAYNEQFF
>NA|TRBV6-5|TRBJ2-1|11
CASSPNNEQFF
>NA|TRBV5-6|TRBJ2-3|12
CAVKGPRDTQYF
>many|TRBV15|TRBJ2-1|16
CATSRPSGRAGNEQFF
>NA|TRBV29-1|TRBJ1-2|12
CSVPLQGLGYTF
>NA|TRBV4-3|TRBJ2-5|15
CASSPIAGAQETQYF
>NA|TRBV10-3|TRBJ1-4|14
CAISRGLPNEKLFF
>once|TRBV7-6|TRBJ1-1|14
CASSLRTGDTEAFF
>NA|TRBV7-7|TRBJ2-5|15
CASSLARGLQETQYF
>NA|TRBV11-3|TRBJ2-2|12
CASSGVSGELFF
>NA|TRBV6-6|TRBJ1-6|14
CASSSPGQASPLHF
>NA|TRBV29-1|TRBJ2-5|13
CSSSGLEGETQYF
>NA|TRBV30|TRBJ1-5|13
CAWTGDSNQPQHF
>few|TRBV7-2|TRBJ2-7|13
CASSYGRAYEQYF
>NA|TRBV6-2/TRBV6-3|TRBJ1-2|15
CASSHPGQHNYGYTF
>NA|TRBV6-5|TRBJ2-5|14
CASRDRGRQETQYF
>NA|TRBV9|TRBJ2-3|15
CASSVEATPRDTQYF
>NA|TRBV28|TRBJ2-1|15
CASSPTSGSYNEQFF
>NA|TRBV19|TRBJ1-1|16
CASTPNRGTLYTEAFF
>NA|TRBV7-2|TRBJ2-1|16
CASSVGTSGIGGEQFF
>NA|TRBV7-3|TRBJ2-3|15
CASSLLGLYTDTQYF
>NA|TRBV19|TRBJ2-7|15
CASSIFGTGPYEQYF
>once|TRBV19|TRBJ2-7|15
CASSASSGRVYEQYF
>NA|TRBV28|TRBJ2-1|14
CASSPLSSYNEQFF
>NA|TRBV9|TRBJ2-1|15
CASSISGSSYNEQFF
>NA|TRBV28|TRBJ2-3|16
CASSFSGTGSTDTQYF
>once|TRBV19|TRBJ2-2|16
CASSAQGARYTGELFF
>NA|TRBV7-2|TRBJ2-1|15
CASSLVKIGINEQFF
>NA|TRBV20-1|TRBJ2-5|12
CSASFGVETQYF
>NA|TRBV30|TRBJ2-4|13
CAWSEGTVNIQYF
>NA|TRBV30|TRBJ2-2|15
CAWSVQLGNTGELFF
>NA|TRBV9|TRBJ2-5|15
CASSVATGGYETQYF
>NA|TRBV2|TRBJ2-1|17
CASSELQAGGGYNEQFF
>NA|TRBV18|TRBJ1-2|13
CASSPTGDYGYTF
>once|TRBV2|TRBJ2-2|13
CASSETGVGELFF